The T cell receptor beta chain under discussion was sequenced for a study of regulatory T cells in long-lasting Graves disease. This CDR3 spans 15 amino acids. The V end was cut by 11 bases, the J end by 1 base, with 17 bases between. Germline lookup yields CDR1 SGHAT and CDR2 FQDESV (reference sequence). Worth noting for this clonotype: A much bigger clone sits one base away, suggesting this may be a read error.

CDR3-region Arm-PCR and iRepertoire HTBI primers produced the TCR beta libraries. TCRdb re-analysed the multiplex PCR reads in MiXCR, keeping a single row per CDR3 protein. The sample holds under 500,000 distinct CDR3 sequences, about a sixth seen once. Time point indicated: newly diagnosed GD, antithyroid drugs for less than 3 months. There was RNA extracted from PBMCs, and the TCR library was made from it. These data also formed part of another study, on T cells in Graves' hyperthyroidism and ophthalmopathy.

The receptor comes from a young woman with Graves disease. This chain links TRBV11-1 with TRBJ2-2; D is perhaps TRBD2 (5 bases). Specimen: peripheral blood mononuclear cells (PBMCs), collected at new diagnosis, from a patient treated with antithyroid drugs. CDR3 region: CAGALRARNTGELFF. Here the CDR3 DNA reads TGTGCCGGCGCATTGAGGGCTAGGAACACCGGGGAGCTGTTTTTT. The full variable domain, in which reference TRBV11-1 and TRBJ2-2 provide the parts outside the CDR3, is EAEVAQSPRYKITEKSQAVAFWCDPISGHATLYWYRQILGQGPELLVQFQDESVVDDSQLPKDRFSAERLKGVDSTLKIQPAELGDSAMYLCAGALRARNTGELFFGEGSRLTVL.